Shown below are 10 T cell receptor beta chains from a single sample sequenced in a study of Ad26.COV2.S vaccination and SARS-CoV-2 variants. The method was immunoSEQ multiplex PCR; TCRdb's version includes in-frame clones alone and lacks a portion of them. The sample includes 300,000 to 500,000 clones, approximately 86% of them seen just once. This sample's treatment: some 20 received Ad26.COV2.S at low or high dose, single or two shots; roughly five received placebo; per-sample allocation not given. Each sample was drawn 63 days after the first injection (of vaccine or placebo). This specimen was peripheral blood, taken in a trial of Ad26.COV2.S vaccine versus placebo. Receptor source: a person aged 18-60 years who received the Ad26.COV2.S COVID-19 vaccine or a placebo.

This chain links TRBV7-6 with TRBJ2-6; 9 nucleotides match TRBD1. With V trimmed by 5 bases and J by 2 bases, 1 base remained unmatched. Germline-derived CDR1 and CDR2 are SGHVS and FNYEAQ. This CDR3 is 15 amino acids long. CDR3 region: CASSTGGTGANVLTF. Written as DNA, the CDR3 is TGTGCCAGCAGCACAGGGGGCACTGGGGCCAACGTCCTGACTTTC. Supplemented by reference TRBV7-6 and TRBJ2-6, the full variable domain reads GAGVSQSPRYKVTKRGQDVALRCDPISGHVSLYWYRQALGQGPEFLTYFNYEAQQDKSGLPNDRFSAERPEGSISTLTIQRTEQRDSAMYRCASSTGGTGANVLTFGAGSRLTVL.

This sequence joins TRBV7-9 and TRBJ1-4; D is perhaps TRBD1 (6 bases). V was shortened by 5 bases and J by 0 bases, with 13 bases between the two germline ends. Germline CDR1 SEHNR, CDR2 FQNEAQ (reference sequence). The CDR3 spans 16 residues. CDR3: CASSPKGGTTNEKLFF. In nucleotides, the CDR3 is TGTGCCAGCAGCCCGAAGGGGGGGACAACTAATGAAAAACTGTTTTTT.

This clone was recorded once. This sequence joins TRBV7-6 and TRBJ2-1; D possibly corresponds to TRBD2 (6 bases). The CDR3 runs to 15 residues. Trimming removed 0 bases at V and 3 bases at J, with 9 bases between. Germline values: CDR1 SGHVS, CDR2 FNYEAQ. The CDR3 DNA sequence: TGTGCCAGCAGCTTAGCTAGCGGTCTCTACAATGAGCAGTTCTTC. Translation: CASSLASGLYNEQFF. The full variable domain, in which reference TRBV7-6 and TRBJ2-1 provide the parts outside the CDR3, is GAGVSQSPRYKVTKRGQDVALRCDPISGHVSLYWYRQALGQGPEFLTYFNYEAQQDKSGLPNDRFSAERPEGSISTLTIQRTEQRDSAMYRCASSLASGLYNEQFFGPGTRLTVL.

This chain links TRBV3-1 (or the pseudogene TRBV3-2) with TRBJ1-1; 10 bases agree with TRBD1. Germline V gives CDR1 LGHDT, CDR2 YNNKEL (reference sequence). This CDR3 has 15 amino acids. With V trimmed by 3 bases and J by 2 bases, 3 bases remained unmatched. The CDR3 protein is CASSQTGGINTEAFF. In DNA form, the CDR3 reads TGTGCCAGCAGCCAGACAGGGGGCATTAACACTGAAGCTTTCTTT.

V and J are TRBV18 and TRBJ2-5; D is unresolved. This CDR3 has 14 residues. Trimming cost V 2 bases and J 2 bases, with 9 bases left between them. The V gene's germline CDR1 is KGHSH and CDR2 LQKENI. The DNA of the CDR3 is TGTGCCAGCTCACCAGCCTCCCAACAAGAGACCCAGTACTTC. It codes for CASSPASQQETQYF.

This CDR3 is CASSLRGGSTDTQYF. In DNA, the CDR3 is TGTGCCAGCAGCTTGCGGGGGGGAAGCACAGATACGCAGTATTTT. The chain recombines TRBV7-9 with TRBJ2-3; 9 nucleotides align to TRBD2. After removal of 3 bases from V and 0 bases from J, the junction contained 1 base not matched to a gene. The CDR3 is made up of 15 amino acids. Germline CDR1 is SEHNR and CDR2 is FQNEAQ (reference sequence).

This clone was recorded only once. CDR3 coding DNA: TGTGCCAGCAGTGAAGTTCCCACAGGGCCGGGAAGCGAAAAACTGTTTTTT. This encodes CASSEVPTGPGSEKLFF. The chain carries TRBV6-1 and TRBJ1-4, with D possibly matching TRBD1 (6 bases). The CDR3 length is 17 residues. Germline CDR1 MNHNS, CDR2 SASEGT. The ends were cut back, 1 base at V and 8 bases at J, with 20 bases in the middle.

J is TRBJ1-5 and V is TRBV7-8; the D gene is possibly TRBD1 (5 bases). V dropped 5 bases and J dropped 7 bases, with 12 bases sitting between them. Per the germline V gene, CDR1 is SGHVS and CDR2 is FQNEAQ. The CDR3 totals 13 residues. The CDR3 DNA is TGTGCCAGCAGCGCCCGAGGGGAGCAGCCCCAGCATTTT. It encodes CASSARGEQPQHF.

The table lists this clone with a count of one. The J gene is TRBJ2-1, the V gene TRBV5-1; no clear D gene. This CDR3 spans 13 amino acids. Germline-derived CDR1 and CDR2 are SGHRS and YFSETQ. The germline V and J ends were trimmed by 5 bases and 2 bases, with 8 bases remaining between them. The CDR3 loop reads CASSTPAYNEQFF. CDR3 nucleotide sequence: TGCGCCAGCAGTACTCCTGCCTACAATGAGCAGTTCTTC.

The chain uses TRBV7-2 and TRBJ2-2; D might be TRBD2 (7 bases). The CDR3 has 16 residues. Trimming pared 1 base from V and 1 base from J, leaving 10 bases between. Germline V lookup: CDR1 SGHTA, CDR2 FQGNSA. The CDR3 sequence is CASSLVGGVNTGELFF. The CDR3 nucleotides read TGTGCCAGCAGCTTAGTAGGGGGGGTGAACACCGGGGAGCTGTTTTTT. Using reference TRBV7-2 and TRBJ2-2 for the parts outside the CDR3, the full variable domain is GAGVSQSPSNKVTEKGKDVELRCDPISGHTALYWYRQSLGQGLEFLIYFQGNSAPDKSGLPSDRFSAERTGGSVSTLTIQRTQQEDSAVYLCASSLVGGVNTGELFFGEGSRLTVL.